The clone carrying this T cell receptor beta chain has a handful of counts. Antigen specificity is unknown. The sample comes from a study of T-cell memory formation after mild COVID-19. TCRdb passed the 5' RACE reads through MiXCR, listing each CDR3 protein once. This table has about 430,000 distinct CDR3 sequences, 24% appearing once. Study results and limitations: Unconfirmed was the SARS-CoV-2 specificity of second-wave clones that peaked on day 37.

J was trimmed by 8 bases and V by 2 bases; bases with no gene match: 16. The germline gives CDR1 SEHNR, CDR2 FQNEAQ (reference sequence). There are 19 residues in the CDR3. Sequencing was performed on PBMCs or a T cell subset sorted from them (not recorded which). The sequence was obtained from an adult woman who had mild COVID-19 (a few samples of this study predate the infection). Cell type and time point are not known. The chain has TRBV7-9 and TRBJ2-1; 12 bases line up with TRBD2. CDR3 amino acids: CASSLTGTSGSPPGYEQFF. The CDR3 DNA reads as TGTGCCAGCAGCTTAACCGGGACTAGCGGGTCCCCCCCCGGATATGAGCAGTTCTTC.